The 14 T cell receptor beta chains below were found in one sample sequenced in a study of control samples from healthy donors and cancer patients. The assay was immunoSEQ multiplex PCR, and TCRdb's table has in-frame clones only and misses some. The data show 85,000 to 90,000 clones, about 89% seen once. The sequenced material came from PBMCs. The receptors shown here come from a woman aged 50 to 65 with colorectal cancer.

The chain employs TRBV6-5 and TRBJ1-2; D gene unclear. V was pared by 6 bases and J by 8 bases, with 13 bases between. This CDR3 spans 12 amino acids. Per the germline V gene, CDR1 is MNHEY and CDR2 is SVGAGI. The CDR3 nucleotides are TGTGCCAGCAGGGGCGTACTAAGGGGCTACACCTTC. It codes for CASRGVLRGYTF.

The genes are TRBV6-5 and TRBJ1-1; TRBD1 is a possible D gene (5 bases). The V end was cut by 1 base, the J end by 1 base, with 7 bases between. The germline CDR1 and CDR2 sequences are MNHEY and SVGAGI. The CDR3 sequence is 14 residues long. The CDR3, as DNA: TGTGCCAGCAGTTACTTCGACAGGAACACTGAAGCTTTCTTT. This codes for CASSYFDRNTEAFF.

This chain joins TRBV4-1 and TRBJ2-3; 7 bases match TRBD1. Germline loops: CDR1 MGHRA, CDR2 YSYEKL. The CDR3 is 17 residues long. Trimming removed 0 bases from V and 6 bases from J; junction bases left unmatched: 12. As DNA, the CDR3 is TGCGCCAGCAGCCAAGATAGGGAGACAGGGCCCTTTGATACGCAGTATTTT. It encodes CASSQDRETGPFDTQYF.

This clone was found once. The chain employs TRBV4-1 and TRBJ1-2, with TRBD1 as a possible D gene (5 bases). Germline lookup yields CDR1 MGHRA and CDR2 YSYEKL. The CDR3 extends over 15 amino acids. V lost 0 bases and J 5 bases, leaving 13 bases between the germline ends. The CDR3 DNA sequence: TGCGCCAGCAGCCAAGAGACGGGACCGCGGTATGGCTACACCTTC. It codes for CASSQETGPRYGYTF.

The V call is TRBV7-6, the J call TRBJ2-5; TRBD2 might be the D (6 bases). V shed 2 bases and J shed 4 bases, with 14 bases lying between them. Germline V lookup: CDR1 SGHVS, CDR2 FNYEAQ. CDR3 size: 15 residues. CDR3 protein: CASSLYGGVGETQYF. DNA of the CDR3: TGTGCCAGCAGCTTATACGGAGGGGTTGGAGAGACCCAGTACTTC.

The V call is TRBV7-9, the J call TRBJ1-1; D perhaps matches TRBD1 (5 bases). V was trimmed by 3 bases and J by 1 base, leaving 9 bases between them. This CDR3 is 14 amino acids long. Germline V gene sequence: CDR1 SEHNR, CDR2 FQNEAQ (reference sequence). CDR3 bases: TGTGCCAGCAGCTTTAAGGGGTCGAACACTGAAGCTTTCTTT. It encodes CASSFKGSNTEAFF. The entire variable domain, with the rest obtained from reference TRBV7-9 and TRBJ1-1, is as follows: DTGVSQNPRHKITKRGQNVTFRCDPISEHNRLYWYRQTLGQGPEFLTYFQNEAQLEKSRLLSDRFSAERPKGSFSTLEIQRTEQGDSAMYLCASSFKGSNTEAFFGQGTRLTVV.

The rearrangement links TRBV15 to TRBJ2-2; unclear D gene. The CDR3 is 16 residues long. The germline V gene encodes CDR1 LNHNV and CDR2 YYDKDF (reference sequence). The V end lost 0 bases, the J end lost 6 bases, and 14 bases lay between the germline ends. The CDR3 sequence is CATSRDRPVVAGELFF. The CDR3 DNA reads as TGTGCCACCAGCAGAGATCGGCCCGTCGTCGCCGGGGAGCTGTTTTTT.

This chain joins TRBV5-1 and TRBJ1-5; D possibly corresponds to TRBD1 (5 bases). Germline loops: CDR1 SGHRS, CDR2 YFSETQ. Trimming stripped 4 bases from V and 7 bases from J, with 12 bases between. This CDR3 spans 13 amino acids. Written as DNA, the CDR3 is TGCGCCAGCAGCGAGACCCGGGACCAGCCCCAGCATTTT. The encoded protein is CASSETRDQPQHF.

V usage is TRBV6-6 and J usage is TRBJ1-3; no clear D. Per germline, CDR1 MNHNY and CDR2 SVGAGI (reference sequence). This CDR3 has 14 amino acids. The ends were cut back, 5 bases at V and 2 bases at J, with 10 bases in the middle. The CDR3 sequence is CASSATGTGNTIYF. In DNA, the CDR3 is TGTGCCAGCAGTGCGACCGGGACTGGAAACACCATATATTTT.

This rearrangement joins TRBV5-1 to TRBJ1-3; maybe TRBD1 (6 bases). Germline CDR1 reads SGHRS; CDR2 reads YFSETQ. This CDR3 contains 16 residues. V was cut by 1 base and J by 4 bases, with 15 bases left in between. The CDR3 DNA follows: TGCGCCAGCAGCTTGTCGGGGGGCGCTTACGGAAACACCATATATTTT. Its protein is CASSLSGGAYGNTIYF.

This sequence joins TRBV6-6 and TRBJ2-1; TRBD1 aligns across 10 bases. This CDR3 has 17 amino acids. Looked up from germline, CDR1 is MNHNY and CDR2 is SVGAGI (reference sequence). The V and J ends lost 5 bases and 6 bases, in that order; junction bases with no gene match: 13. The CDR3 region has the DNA TGTGCCAGCAGTCCACGTGGGGGGACAGGGGCACCCAATGAGCAGTTCTTC. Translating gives CASSPRGGTGAPNEQFF.

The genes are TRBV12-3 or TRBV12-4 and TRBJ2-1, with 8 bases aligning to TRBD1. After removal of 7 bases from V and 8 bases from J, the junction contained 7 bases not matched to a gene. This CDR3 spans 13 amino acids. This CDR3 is CASTPGTGYEQFF. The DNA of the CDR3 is TGTGCCAGCACCCCCGGGACAGGTTATGAGCAGTTCTTC.

Here the CDR3 DNA reads TGTGCCAGCAGTCCAACCCCAACAGGGGGAGATACGCAGTATTTT. Amino acid sequence: CASSPTPTGGDTQYF. V and J are TRBV6-5 and TRBJ2-3; 8 bases map to TRBD1. Germline V gene lookup returns CDR1 MNHEY and CDR2 SVGAGI. Trimming took 5 bases from V and 5 from J; bases not matched to a gene: 9. CDR3 size: 15 residues.

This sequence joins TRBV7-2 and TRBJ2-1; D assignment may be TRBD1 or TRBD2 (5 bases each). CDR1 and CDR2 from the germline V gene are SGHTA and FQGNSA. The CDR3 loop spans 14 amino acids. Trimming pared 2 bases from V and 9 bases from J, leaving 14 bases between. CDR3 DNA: TGTGCCAGCAGCTTAACAGGACACGGAGGTGAGCAGTTCTTC. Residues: CASSLTGHGGEQFF.